The 27 T cell receptor beta chains below come from one sample, sequenced in a study of immune evolution from preneoplasia to lung adenocarcinoma. The protocol was immunoSEQ multiplex PCR, while the TCRdb copy is restricted to in-frame clones and leaves out a portion. In the table there are 4,000 or so clones, roughly 87% of which are singletons. The source material was FFPE invasive lung adenocarcinoma tissue. The origin of the receptors is a person between 65 and 80 years old with invasive lung adenocarcinoma.

This clone was seen once. V usage is TRBV6-1 and J usage is TRBJ2-5, with 7 positions matching TRBD1. This CDR3 has 14 residues. Trimming removed 3 bases from V and 6 bases from J; junction bases left unmatched: 7. Per the germline V gene, CDR1 is MNHNS and CDR2 is SASEGT. CDR3 sequence: CASSDPTGKKTQYF. In DNA form, the CDR3 reads TGTGCCAGCAGTGATCCGACAGGGAAAAAGACCCAGTACTTC.

This chain connects TRBV5-1 to TRBJ1-4; 8 bases fit TRBD1. CDR3 length: 16 residues. The germline V gene has CDR1 SGHRS and CDR2 YFSETQ. V shed 4 bases, J shed 5 bases, and the junction held 10 bases outside the gene matches. This CDR3 reads CASSPAAGQANEKLFF. The CDR3, as DNA: TGCGCCAGCAGCCCCGCGGCGGGACAGGCGAATGAAAAACTGTTTTTT.

The V gene is TRBV5-1, the J gene TRBJ2-1, with a tentative D call TRBD2 (5 bases). The ends were cut back, 0 bases at V and 0 bases at J, with 10 bases in the middle. The CDR3 covers 16 residues. In germline, CDR1 is SGHRS, CDR2 YFSETQ. The CDR3 loop reads CASSLGGNPSYNEQFF. The CDR3 DNA reads as TGCGCCAGCAGCTTGGGAGGGAACCCCTCCTACAATGAGCAGTTCTTC.

This chain links TRBV11-2 with TRBJ2-1; 9 bases are a match to TRBD2. CDR3 length: 16 amino acids. Germline V lookup: CDR1 SGHAT, CDR2 FQNNGV. The J segment lost 0 bases and the V segment lost 5 bases, leaving 5 bases of the junction unmatched. In nucleotides, the CDR3 is TGTGCCAGCAGCCATCCGGGACTAGCCTCCTACAATGAGCAGTTCTTC. Encoded protein: CASSHPGLASYNEQFF.

The rearrangement links TRBV18 to TRBJ1-1; D call uncertain. Germline values: CDR1 KGHSH, CDR2 LQKENI. V lost 3 bases and J lost 1, with 9 bases in between. The CDR3 is 14 amino acids. The CDR3 bases are TGTGCCAGCTCACCCAGCCACGGGAACACTGAAGCTTTCTTT. Translated: CASSPSHGNTEAFF.

DNA of the CDR3: TGTGCCAGCAGTCCAGGGGGTTCGTCTCAGTACTTC. Protein: CASSPGGSSQYF. This sequence joins TRBV6-5 and TRBJ2-4, with 7 bases aligning to TRBD1. The CDR3 is made up of 12 amino acids. The junction had 7 bases not matched to a gene; V was cut back by 5 bases and J by 12 bases. Germline CDR1 is MNHEY and CDR2 is SVGAGI.

The rearrangement links TRBV5-1 to TRBJ2-3, with D possibly called TRBD1 or TRBD2 (5 bases each). The CDR3 contains 16 residues. Looked up from germline, CDR1 is SGHRS and CDR2 is YFSETQ. With 4 bases removed from V and 0 bases from J, the gap between germline ends came to 15 bases. The CDR3 loop is CASSGGRGDSTDTQYF. The DNA of the CDR3 is TGCGCCAGCAGCGGGGGTCGAGGGGACAGCACAGATACGCAGTATTTT.

This chain uses TRBV18 with TRBJ2-7, with TRBD1 matching 9 bases. CDR1 and CDR2 from the germline V gene are KGHSH and LQKENI. The CDR3 runs to 13 residues. J lost 7 bases, V lost 6 bases, and 7 bases had no gene match. In DNA form, the CDR3 reads TGTGCCAGCTCTGAAGACAGGGGGGGAGAGCAGTACTTC. This codes for CASSEDRGGEQYF.

The sample holds one count of this clone. The V gene is TRBV15, the J gene TRBJ2-7, with unresolved D. The CDR3 spans 15 residues. Between the trimmed V and J ends, which lost 0 bases and 2 bases, there was a span of 11 bases. Germline CDR1 reads LNHNV; CDR2 reads YYDKDF (reference sequence). This chain's CDR3 is CATSRDYQGPYEQYF. DNA for the CDR3: TGTGCCACCAGCAGAGATTATCAAGGGCCCTACGAGCAGTACTTC.

The V and J genes are TRBV27 and TRBJ1-5; no definite D call. The CDR3 runs 15 residues. V was shortened by 0 bases and J by 1 base, with 7 bases between the two germline ends. Per germline, CDR1 MNHEY and CDR2 SMNVEV (reference sequence). The CDR3 coding sequence is TGTGCCAGCAGTTTATCGTCCGGCAGCAATCAGCCCCAGCATTTT. This translates into CASSLSSGSNQPQHF.

This chain uses TRBV6-5 with TRBJ1-1; no definite D call. The V gene's germline CDR1 is MNHEY and CDR2 SVGAGI. CDR3 length: 16 amino acids. V was shortened by 4 bases and J by 1 base, with 16 bases between the two germline ends. CDR3 loop: CASSSPGLAANTEAFF. The CDR3 DNA is TGTGCCAGCAGTTCCCCTGGGTTGGCGGCGAACACTGAAGCTTTCTTT.

The V call is TRBV28, the J call TRBJ2-1, with 8 bases lining up with TRBD1. The CDR3 is 15 amino acids. CDR1 is MDHEN, CDR2 SYDVKM, per germline. The trim removed 4 bases at V and 5 bases at J, leaving 7 bases unmatched. As DNA, the CDR3 is TGTGCCAGCAGTTCGGCGACAGGGGTGGACAATGAGCAGTTCTTC. It encodes CASSSATGVDNEQFF.

The rearrangement links TRBV6-6 to TRBJ2-1; TRBD2 agrees at 8 bases. The CDR3 is 13 amino acids. Germline V CDR1 and CDR2: MNHNY, SVGAGI (reference sequence). The V gene end was trimmed by 2 bases and the J gene end by 8 bases; junction bases not matched to a gene: 2. CDR3 DNA: TGTGCCAGCAGTTACCCTAGCGGGTATGAGCAGTTCTTC. This gives the protein CASSYPSGYEQFF.

The gene calls are TRBV18 and TRBJ2-7; 9 bases align to TRBD2. Germline trimming cut 4 bases from V and 2 bases from J; bases unmatched to any gene: 6. The CDR3 loop spans 15 amino acids. Germline CDR1 KGHSH, CDR2 LQKENI. In DNA, the CDR3 is TGTGCCAGCTCACGGGTAGCGGGAGAGACCTACGAGCAGTACTTC. Translated: CASSRVAGETYEQYF. Drawing the rest from reference TRBV18 and TRBJ2-7, the complete variable domain is NAGVMQNPRHLVRRRGQEARLRCSPMKGHSHVYWYRQLPEEGLKFMVYLQKENIIDESGMPKERFSAEFPKEGPSILRIQQVVRGDSAAYFCASSRVAGETYEQYFGPGTRLTVT.

This clone was observed once. The J gene is TRBJ2-1, the V gene TRBV28, with no clear D. CDR3 length: 13 amino acids. V was trimmed by 4 bases and J by 6 bases, leaving 10 bases between them. In germline, CDR1 is MDHEN, CDR2 SYDVKM. The CDR3 is CASSSLGRNEQFF. DNA of the CDR3: TGTGCCAGCAGTTCACTCGGACGCAATGAGCAGTTCTTC.

The gene calls are TRBV11-1 and TRBJ1-2; 7 bases align to TRBD1. The CDR3 sequence is 13 residues long. V dropped 5 bases and J dropped 6; count of bases not matched to a gene: 6. The germline CDR1 and CDR2 sequences are SGHAT and FQDESV (reference sequence). CDR3: CASSRNRGHGYTF. The CDR3, as DNA: TGTGCCAGCAGCCGAAACAGGGGCCATGGCTACACCTTC. Full variable domain (rest looked up from reference TRBV11-1 and TRBJ1-2): EAEVAQSPRYKITEKSQAVAFWCDPISGHATLYWYRQILGQGPELLVQFQDESVVDDSQLPKDRFSAERLKGVDSTLKIQPAELGDSAMYLCASSRNRGHGYTFGSGTRLTVV.

The rearrangement links TRBV5-1 to TRBJ2-7; 8 bases are a match to TRBD1. The ends lost 4 bases at V and 7 bases at J; junction bases unmatched: 7. The CDR3 has 13 residues. Germline V lookup: CDR1 SGHRS, CDR2 YFSETQ. CDR3 nucleotides: TGCGCCAGCAGCCCAGGGGGCCCCGGGGAGCAGTACTTC. Translation gives CASSPGGPGEQYF. The full variable domain, in which reference TRBV5-1 and TRBJ2-7 provide the parts outside the CDR3, is KAGVTQTPRYLIKTRGQQVTLSCSPISGHRSVSWYQQTPGQGLQFLFEYFSETQRNKGNFPGRFSGRQFSNSRSEMNVSTLELGDSALYLCASSPGGPGEQYFGPGTRLTVT.

The V call is TRBV30, the J call TRBJ2-7; TRBD2 matches 8 bases. Per the germline V gene, CDR1 is GTSNPN and CDR2 is SVGIG (reference sequence). V shed 3 bases and J 3 bases; nucleotides not matched to a gene: 13. CDR3 length: 16 amino acids. The DNA for the CDR3 is TGTGCCTGGAGCCGGACCCTTAGCGGGATTGGCTACGAGCAGTACTTC. Residues: CAWSRTLSGIGYEQYF.

This clone was observed a handful of times. The same CDR3 is also encoded by other DNA sequences in this sample. J is TRBJ2-3 and V is TRBV18; weak D call: TRBD2 (5 bases). Germline lookup yields CDR1 KGHSH and CDR2 LQKENI. This CDR3 comprises 15 residues. Trimming pared 1 base from V and 0 bases from J, leaving 8 bases between. The CDR3 loop reads CASSPRGGSTDTQYF. For the CDR3, the DNA is TGTGCCAGCTCACCACGCGGCGGGAGCACAGATACGCAGTATTTT.

V and J are TRBV19 and TRBJ1-5, with 9 bases that match TRBD1. Germline CDR1 reads LNHDA; CDR2 reads SQIVND (reference sequence). CDR3 length: 13 residues. V lost 9 bases and J lost 6; bases outside the gene matches: 6. CDR3 sequence reads: CASAGTGTQPQHF. CDR3 nucleotide sequence: TGTGCCAGCGCAGGGACAGGGACTCAGCCCCAGCATTTT.

The rearrangement joins TRBV30 to TRBJ2-1, with D unclear. This CDR3 region has 13 residues. Trimming pared 4 bases from V and 2 bases from J, leaving 9 bases between. The germline gives CDR1 GTSNPN, CDR2 SVGIG (reference sequence). Here the CDR3 DNA reads TGTGCCTGGAAGGAGTTACCCTACAATGAGCAGTTCTTC. Translated, it gives CAWKELPYNEQFF.

This chain links TRBV18 with TRBJ2-3, with 8 bases identical to TRBD2. With V trimmed by 2 bases and J by 0 bases, 4 bases remained unmatched. This CDR3 spans 16 amino acids. Germline CDR1 and CDR2: KGHSH and LQKENI. The CDR3 bases are TGTGCCAGCTCACCAAAGCGGGGGTCTAGCACAGATACGCAGTATTTT. It translates to CASSPKRGSSTDTQYF.

This clone was seen a single time. The V call is TRBV27, the J call TRBJ2-7; 7 bases are a match to TRBD2. Trimming took 2 bases from V and 5 from J; bases not matched to a gene: 15. The CDR3 consists of 17 residues. The germline V gene encodes CDR1 MNHEY and CDR2 SMNVEV (reference sequence). Here the CDR3 reads CASSLGLAVPTGHEQYF. DNA for the CDR3: TGTGCCAGCAGTTTAGGGCTAGCGGTACCTACTGGCCACGAGCAGTACTTC.

The rearrangement links TRBV5-1 to TRBJ2-5; 8 bases fit TRBD2. V dropped 3 bases and J dropped 5; count of bases not matched to a gene: 15. CDR1 and CDR2 from the germline V gene are SGHRS and YFSETQ. The CDR3 sequence is 17 residues long. The CDR3 nucleotides are TGCGCCAGCAGCTCCTGGAAGGGACTAGGTATTTTGGAGACCCAGTACTTC. This translates into CASSSWKGLGILETQYF.

The V and J genes are TRBV28 and TRBJ1-2; possible D gene TRBD1, 5 bases. Germline CDR1 is MDHEN and CDR2 is SYDVKM. V was pared by 6 bases and J by 6 bases, with 17 bases between. CDR3 length: 14 amino acids. This chain's CDR3 is CASRRSRDSHGYTF. CDR3 nucleotide sequence: TGTGCCAGCAGACGTAGCCGTGACAGCCATGGCTACACCTTC.

The gene calls are TRBV19 and TRBJ2-5; 8 positions match TRBD1. With V trimmed by 5 bases and J by 5 bases, 7 bases remained unmatched. The germline gives CDR1 LNHDA, CDR2 SQIVND (reference sequence). There are 14 residues in the CDR3. The CDR3 sequence is CASSFQGAWETQYF. CDR3 DNA sequence: TGTGCCAGTAGTTTTCAGGGGGCATGGGAGACCCAGTACTTC.

This clone was recorded only once. The V and J genes are TRBV15 and TRBJ2-1; no reliable D call. V was trimmed by 0 bases and J by 3 bases, leaving 6 bases between them. CDR1 is LNHNV, CDR2 YYDKDF, per germline (reference sequence). The length of the CDR3 is 14 residues. CDR3 in DNA: TGTGCCACCAGCAGAGATGGGGTCTACAATGAGCAGTTCTTC. It specifies CATSRDGVYNEQFF.